These 21 T cell receptor beta chains share one sample of origin, sequenced in a study of read filtering for tumor transcriptome and immune sequencing. From roughly 0.4 ug of RNA, a library with molecular barcoded alpha/delta and beta/gamma adaptors was made. A single record per CDR3 protein comes from TCRdb applying MiXCR to the reads. The sample includes about 62,000 distinct CDR3 sequences, around 20% of them seen just once. Sequencing was performed on a population of CD138-negative cells sorted from bone marrow. The receptors derive from a donor at least 40 years old with multiple myeloma.

A remark on this clonotype: Given a much more abundant clone one base away, this may be a read error. V is TRBV28 and J is TRBJ2-7; D tentatively reads TRBD1 or TRBD2 (5 bases each). The CDR3 has 13 residues. Looked up from germline, CDR1 is MDHEN and CDR2 is SYDVKM. CDR3 coding DNA: TGTGCCAGCAGTTTAGGGACCTTCTACGAGCGGTACTTC. This codes for CASSLGTFYERYF.

J is TRBJ2-7 and V is TRBV7-2; 9 positions match TRBD1. V shed 5 bases, J shed 6 bases, and the junction held 11 bases outside the gene matches. This CDR3 is built from 15 residues. CDR1 and CDR2 from the germline V gene are SGHTA and FQGNSA. The chain's CDR3 is CASSPPGQGRFEQYF. CDR3 in DNA: TGTGCCAGCAGCCCGCCGGGACAGGGAAGATTCGAGCAGTACTTC.

The DNA for the CDR3 is TGCGCCAGCAGCTTGGGTAGCGAAGGTGACTACGAGCAGTACTTC. As protein: CASSLGSEGDYEQYF. This chain links TRBV5-1 with TRBJ2-7; D is possibly TRBD2 (5 bases). Trimming shortened V by 0 bases and J by 3 bases, and 13 bases separated the two germline ends. The CDR3 is 15 amino acids. The V gene's germline CDR1 is SGHRS and CDR2 YFSETQ.

There are many counts of this clonotype. The CDR3 nucleotides read TGTGCCAGCAGCTTAGTGGGCGGAAAGAACAATGAGCAGTTCTTC. Protein: CASSLVGGKNNEQFF. This chain connects TRBV11-2 to TRBJ2-1, with D unresolved. V was trimmed by 1 base and J by 5 bases, leaving 12 bases between them. Germline lookup yields CDR1 SGHAT and CDR2 FQNNGV. This CDR3 has 15 residues. Supplemented by reference TRBV11-2 and TRBJ2-1, the full variable domain reads EAGVAQSPRYKIIEKRQSVAFWCNPISGHATLYWYQQILGQGPKLLIQFQNNGVVDDSQLPKDRFSAERLKGVDSTLKIQPAKLEDSAVYLCASSLVGGKNNEQFFGPGTRLTVL.

This clonotype was seen only once. The chain uses TRBV5-1 and TRBJ2-1; TRBD2 aligns across 13 bases. V shed 4 bases and J 4 bases; nucleotides not matched to a gene: 11. This CDR3 contains 18 residues. Germline CDR1 reads SGHRS; CDR2 reads YFSETQ. CDR3 protein: CASSPLTLGLAGYNEQFF. The CDR3 DNA sequence: TGCGCCAGCAGCCCATTAACCTTGGGACTAGCGGGATACAATGAGCAGTTCTTC. Filled out from reference TRBV5-1 and TRBJ2-1, the complete variable domain reads KAGVTQTPRYLIKTRGQQVTLSCSPISGHRSVSWYQQTPGQGLQFLFEYFSETQRNKGNFPGRFSGRQFSNSRSEMNVSTLELGDSALYLCASSPLTLGLAGYNEQFFGPGTRLTVL.

The CDR3 reads CAWNPRYGMDTEAFF. In DNA, the CDR3 is TGTGCCTGGAACCCACGGTACGGAATGGACACTGAAGCTTTCTTT. This chain joins TRBV30 and TRBJ1-1; D not certain. CDR1 is GTSNPN and CDR2 is SVGIG in the germline V gene (reference sequence). The CDR3 totals 15 residues. V lost 4 bases and J lost 3, with 18 bases in between.

The J gene is TRBJ1-6, the V gene TRBV7-3; 7 bases are a match to TRBD1. J lost 10 bases, V lost 3 bases, and 9 bases had no gene match. This CDR3 region has 15 residues. Germline V gene data show CDR1 as SGHTA and CDR2 as FQGTGA. CDR3 sequence reads: CASSLTGRDESPLHF. The CDR3 DNA reads TGTGCCAGCAGCTTGACAGGGAGAGATGAATCACCCCTCCACTTT.

This clonotype was picked up many times. This rearrangement joins TRBV28 to TRBJ2-3; D gene ambiguous. CDR1 is MDHEN and CDR2 is SYDVKM in the germline V gene. This CDR3 is built from 15 residues. V was cut by 4 bases and J by 2 bases, with 13 bases left in between. The CDR3 spells CASSSPDGNTDTQYF. The CDR3, as DNA: TGTGCCAGCAGTTCCCCGGACGGAAACACAGATACGCAGTATTTT.

At least ten counts were recorded for this clonotype. The rearrangement links TRBV20-1 to TRBJ1-5; D gene uncertain. The V end was cut by 3 bases, the J end by 1 base, with 10 bases between. Germline loops: CDR1 DFQATT, CDR2 SNEGSKA (reference sequence). CDR3 length equals 14 residues. The CDR3 DNA reads as TGCAGTGCTAGCGGTGGTTGGAGCAATCAGCCCCAGCATTTT. Residues: CSASGGWSNQPQHF.

The rearrangement uses TRBV13 and TRBJ1-3; D may be TRBD1 (5 bases). The CDR3 runs 17 residues. Germline CDR1 PRHDT, CDR2 FYEKMQ (reference sequence). V dropped 7 bases and J dropped 0 bases, with 19 bases sitting between them. The CDR3 reads CASTTRGGRHSGNTIYF. Here the CDR3 DNA reads TGTGCCAGCACCACTAGGGGCGGGCGACACTCTGGAAACACCATATATTTT.

The table lists this clonotype with many counts. V is TRBV12-3 or TRBV12-4 and J is TRBJ2-6; weak D call: TRBD1 (5 bases). V was pared by 4 bases and J by 2 bases, with 6 bases between. The CDR3 is 14 amino acids. Here the CDR3 DNA reads TGTGCCAGCAGTTCCAGGGCTGGGGCCAACGTCCTGACTTTC. As protein: CASSSRAGANVLTF.

This clonotype was observed many times. The rearrangement links TRBV5-4 to TRBJ2-1; D is ambiguous. With 0 bases removed from V and 6 bases from J, the gap between germline ends came to 10 bases. Germline CDR1 is SGHNT and CDR2 is YYREEE (reference sequence). There are 14 residues in the CDR3. The CDR3 DNA reads as TGTGCCAGCAGCTTGGAAGTTAGTTCCAATGAGCAGTTCTTC. This encodes CASSLEVSSNEQFF.

The sample holds a few counts of this clonotype. V is TRBV27 and J is TRBJ2-7; D might be TRBD2 (6 bases). Germline-derived CDR1 and CDR2 are MNHEY and SMNVEV (reference sequence). V lost 7 bases and J lost 0, with 16 bases in between. The CDR3 sequence is 15 residues long. CDR3 coding DNA: TGTGCCAGCAAACAAACGGGACTTCTCTCCTACGAGCAGTACTTC. Translated, it gives CASKQTGLLSYEQYF.

This clonotype was observed many times. The chain has TRBV6-5 and TRBJ2-3; 8 bases are shared with TRBD2. There are 15 residues in the CDR3. From germline, CDR1 is MNHEY and CDR2 SVGAGI. Trimming took 3 bases from V and 0 from J; bases not matched to a gene: 2. The DNA of the CDR3 is TGTGCCAGCAGTTATTCTAGCGGGAGCACAGATACGCAGTATTTT. Translated, it gives CASSYSSGSTDTQYF.

With regard to this clonotype: With only one base between it and a far larger clone, this is likely a read error. This chain links TRBV6-5 with TRBJ2-1; 8 positions match TRBD1. Germline-derived CDR1 and CDR2 are MNHEY and SVGAGI. The CDR3 is 14 residues long. The J segment lost 2 bases and the V segment lost 5 bases, leaving 2 bases of the junction unmatched. The CDR3 nucleotides read TGTGCCAGCAGTAGGACAGGGCCCTACAATGAGCAGTTCTTC. Translation: CASSRTGPYNEQFF.

This clonotype was counted ten times or more. This chain joins TRBV9 and TRBJ2-3, with D possibly being TRBD2 (6 bases). The CDR3 sequence is 17 residues long. Trimming pared 0 bases from V and 0 bases from J, leaving 14 bases between. CDR1 and CDR2 (germline): SGDLS, YYNGEE. The CDR3 spells CASSVAAGSASTDTQYF. CDR3 coding DNA: TGTGCCAGCAGCGTAGCGGCGGGGTCAGCTAGCACAGATACGCAGTATTTT.

At least ten counts were recorded for this clonotype. The rearrangement links TRBV24-1 to TRBJ2-5; D unclear. V gave up 2 bases and J gave up 1 base, with 10 bases separating them. The CDR3 runs to 15 residues. Germline V gene lookup returns CDR1 KGHDR and CDR2 SFDVKD. The CDR3: CATSDSGSLQETQYF. The CDR3 nucleotides read TGTGCCACCAGTGATTCTGGCAGCCTCCAAGAGACCCAGTACTTC.

This clonotype came up many times. The chain employs TRBV7-3 and TRBJ1-6, with D possibly TRBD1 on 6 matching bases. Germline CDR1 and CDR2: SGHTA and FQGTGA. The CDR3 runs 13 residues. V was pared by 4 bases and J by 13 bases, with 14 bases between. The DNA for the CDR3 is TGTGCCAGCAGCTCCGAGGGGGGGTCCCCCCTCCACTTT. It translates to CASSSEGGSPLHF.

This clonotype was seen at least ten times. The rearrangement links TRBV29-1 to TRBJ2-5, with a tentative D call TRBD2 (7 bases). V lost 8 bases and J lost 5, with 24 bases in between. CDR1 is SQVTM and CDR2 is ANQGSEA in the germline V gene. This CDR3 spans 15 amino acids. The CDR3 loop is CSIRGGPQGIETQYF. Written as DNA, the CDR3 is TGCAGCATTAGGGGGGGGCCGCAGGGGATCGAGACCCAGTACTTC.

This clonotype was detected many times. The chain recombines TRBV6-5 with TRBJ2-1; TRBD2 agrees at 9 bases. Germline CDR1 and CDR2: MNHEY and SVGAGI. The CDR3 is made up of 16 amino acids. The J segment lost 0 bases and the V segment lost 4 bases, leaving 4 bases of the junction unmatched. The CDR3 loop reads CASSSSGVSSYNEQFF. Here the CDR3 DNA reads TGTGCCAGCAGTTCTAGCGGGGTGAGCTCCTACAATGAGCAGTTCTTC.

The rearrangement links TRBV29-1 to TRBJ1-2; weak D call: TRBD1 (6 bases). V lost 3 bases, J lost 2 bases, and 13 bases lay in between. The CDR3 sequence is 14 residues long. Looked up from germline, CDR1 is SQVTM and CDR2 is ANQGSEA. The CDR3 region has the DNA TGCAGCGTTGACCTGGCAGGGGTGAACTATGGCTACACCTTC. Residues: CSVDLAGVNYGYTF.